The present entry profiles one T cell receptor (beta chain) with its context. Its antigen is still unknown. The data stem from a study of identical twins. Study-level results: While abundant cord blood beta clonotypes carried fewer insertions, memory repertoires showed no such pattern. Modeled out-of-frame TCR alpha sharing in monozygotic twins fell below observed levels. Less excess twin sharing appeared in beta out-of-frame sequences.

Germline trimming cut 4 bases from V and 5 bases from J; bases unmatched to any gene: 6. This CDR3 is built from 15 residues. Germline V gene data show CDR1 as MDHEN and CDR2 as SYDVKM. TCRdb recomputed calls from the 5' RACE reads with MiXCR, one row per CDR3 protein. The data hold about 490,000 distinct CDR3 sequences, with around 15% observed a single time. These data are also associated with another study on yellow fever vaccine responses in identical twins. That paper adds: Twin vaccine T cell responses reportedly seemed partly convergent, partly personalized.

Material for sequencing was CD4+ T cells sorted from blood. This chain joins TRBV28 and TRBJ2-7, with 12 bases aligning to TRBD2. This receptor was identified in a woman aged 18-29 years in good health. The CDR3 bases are TGTGCCAGCAGTTCCCTAGCGGGAGGGTCGGACGAGCAGTACTTC. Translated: CASSSLAGGSDEQYF.